The 10 T cell receptor beta chains listed next were all sequenced from one sample in a study of Ad26.COV2.S vaccination and SARS-CoV-2 variants. The data were produced by immunoSEQ multiplex PCR, yet TCRdb's version contains in-frame clones alone and is incomplete. The top ten hold around 2% of the sample, which has some 340,000 clones, around four fifths seen once. As to treatment: roughly 20 received Ad26.COV2.S at low or high dose, single or two shots; about 5 received placebo; per-sample allocation not given. Collection of samples fell on day 63 after the first vaccine or placebo injection. The source was peripheral blood, collected in a trial of Ad26.COV2.S vaccine versus placebo. The receptors come from a person between 18 and 65 years old who received the Ad26.COV2.S COVID-19 vaccine or a placebo.

The chain employs TRBV28 and TRBJ1-2; 10 nucleotides align to TRBD1. The J segment lost 8 bases and the V segment lost 6 bases, leaving 6 bases of the junction unmatched. The CDR3 totals 13 residues. Germline CDR1 reads MDHEN; CDR2 reads SYDVKM. The CDR3 region is CASRTGGRSGYTF. In nucleotides, the CDR3 is TGTGCCAGCAGGACAGGGGGCAGGTCGGGCTACACCTTC.

This chain links TRBV7-9 with TRBJ1-2, with D tentatively TRBD1 (5 bases). The V end lost 5 bases, the J end lost 4 bases, and 17 bases lay between the germline ends. The germline V gene has CDR1 SEHNR and CDR2 FQNEAQ (reference sequence). The CDR3 extends over 15 amino acids. DNA for the CDR3: TGTGCCAGCAGCGCAAGAGACAGTAAGCTCTATGGCTACACCTTC. Translating gives CASSARDSKLYGYTF.

V and J are TRBV5-1 and TRBJ2-1, with D perhaps TRBD1 or TRBD2 (5 bases each). Germline V gene data show CDR1 as SGHRS and CDR2 as YFSETQ. V was shortened by 8 bases and J by 7 bases, with 19 bases between the two germline ends. The CDR3 spans 14 residues. This CDR3 reads CASNRDGGANEQFF. CDR3 coding DNA: TGCGCCAGTAACCGGGACGGTGGAGCTAATGAGCAGTTCTTC.

This chain joins TRBV9 and TRBJ2-6; 8 bases align to TRBD1. Germline CDR1 SGDLS, CDR2 YYNGEE. This CDR3 region has 20 residues. V trimming: 0 bases; J trimming: 0 bases; junction bases outside the gene matches: 11. CDR3 sequence (DNA): TGTGCCAGCAGCGTAGGTCTTCCCGAGACAGGGGTCTCTGGGGCCAACGTCCTGACTTTC. It codes for CASSVGLPETGVSGANVLTF.

V and J are TRBV12-3 or TRBV12-4 and TRBJ2-3; D gene uncertain. Trimming shortened V by 6 bases and J by 3 bases, and 10 bases separated the two germline ends. The CDR3 covers 13 residues. Written as DNA, the CDR3 is TGTGCCAGCAGCGCAACCGGAACAGATACGCAGTATTTT. Protein: CASSATGTDTQYF.

The chain carries TRBV28 and TRBJ2-1; 8 bases map to TRBD2. The CDR3 covers 14 residues. The germline V gene encodes CDR1 MDHEN and CDR2 SYDVKM. The V gene end was trimmed by 8 bases and the J gene end by 9 bases; junction bases not matched to a gene: 12. The CDR3 region is CASHRGGQGGEQFF. CDR3 sequence (DNA): TGTGCCAGCCACCGGGGGGGCCAAGGTGGTGAGCAGTTCTTC.

To note about this clone: One end of the junction fails to match germline, which may point to a read error. The rearrangement uses TRBV7-7 and TRBJ2-3; the match to TRBD2 covers 9 bases. The CDR3 contains 15 residues. Germline assignment: CDR1 SSHAT and CDR2 FNYEAQ (reference sequence). This CDR3 reads CASSFRAGGKDTQYF. The CDR3 DNA sequence: TGTGCTAGCAGCTTCCGAGCGGGGGGAAAAGATACGCAGTATTTT. The whole variable domain, remainder taken from reference TRBV7-7 and TRBJ2-3, is GAGVSQSPRYKVTKRGQDVTLRCDPISSHATLYWYQQALGQGPEFLTYFNYEAQPDKSGLPSDRFSAERPEGSISTLTIQRTEQRDSAMYRCASSFRAGGKDTQYFGPGTRLTVL.

The chain carries TRBV28 and TRBJ1-4, with 9 bases lining up with TRBD1. The trim removed 6 bases at V and 8 bases at J, leaving 10 bases unmatched. Germline CDR1 MDHEN, CDR2 SYDVKM. The CDR3 runs 15 residues. The CDR3 protein is CASRLQGASREKLFF. In nucleotides, the CDR3 is TGTGCCAGCAGATTACAGGGGGCATCGAGAGAAAAACTGTTTTTT.

V is TRBV18 and J is TRBJ2-7; D is unclear. The CDR3 spans 11 residues. CDR1 KGHSH and CDR2 LQKENI come from the germline V gene. The V and J ends lost 6 bases and 4 bases respectively, with 7 bases between them. CDR3 bases: TGTGCCAGCTCTAAGGCTTACGAGCAGTACTTC. Amino acid sequence: CASSKAYEQYF.

This chain links TRBV19 with TRBJ2-3, with 10 positions matching TRBD1. Germline CDR1 LNHDA, CDR2 SQIVND (reference sequence). J was trimmed by 3 bases and V by 5 bases; bases with no gene match: 8. The CDR3 is 16 residues long. CDR3 DNA sequence: TGTGCCAGTAGTGCCGGGACAGGGGTCGGGACAGATACGCAGTATTTT. Protein: CASSAGTGVGTDTQYF. Combining the CDR3 with reference TRBV19 and TRBJ2-3 gives the whole variable domain DGGITQSPKYLFRKEGQNVTLSCEQNLNHDAMYWYRQDPGQGLRLIYYSQIVNDFQKGDIAEGYSVSREKKESFPLTVTSAQKNPTAFYLCASSAGTGVGTDTQYFGPGTRLTVL.